This TCR beta chain was retrieved from a study of T cell changes during pregnancy in multiple sclerosis. Repertoires were generated with immunoSEQ multiplex PCR, while TCRdb's copy carries only in-frame clones and drops some. The table lists tens of thousands of clones, 75% to 95% of them singletons. This sample comprised CD4+ T cells from peripheral blood mononuclear cells, obtained in the second trimester of pregnancy. The origin of this receptor is a female donor in good health, enrolled as a control in a pregnancy study.

The CDR3 DNA follows: TGTGCCAGCAGTGAACTCGGGGGCTACAATGAGCAGTTCTTC. The encoded protein is CASSELGGYNEQFF. The V and J genes are TRBV6-1 and TRBJ2-1; D perhaps matches TRBD2 (6 bases). The CDR3 spans 14 residues. With 2 bases removed from V and 3 bases from J, the gap between germline ends came to 8 bases. CDR1 MNHNS and CDR2 SASEGT come from the germline V gene.